This T cell receptor (beta chain) derives from a study of cytomegalovirus exposure and HLA in healthy donors. About the study: Within an early data release were 80 million to 90 million unique TCRs drawn from HLA-typed donors. Findings of the study overall: Some TCR beta chains (more than 150 of them) were listed as cytomegalovirus-associated. A few V segments could not be told apart, such as TRBV6-2 and TRBV6-3, and were left out. Follow-up analysis seemed to connect common viral pathogens with several of the most significant clusters identified.

The CDR3 is made up of 13 amino acids. The ends were cut back, 8 bases at V and 1 base at J, with 11 bases in the middle. The V gene's germline CDR1 is MNHNY and CDR2 SVGAGI (reference sequence). This clone was seen a few times. Its antigen is still unknown. The PCR ran on 60 Vbeta and 13 Jbeta primers. Clones were read by immunoSEQ multiplex PCR, and TCRdb kept only the in-frame ones, dropping some. The sample carries around 100,000 clones, more than 65% recorded once. Sample: PBMCs. The chain couples TRBV6-6 to TRBJ1-1; no clear D gene. This clonotype was obtained from a woman in her twenties or thirties in good health and CMV-seronegative. CDR3 DNA: TGTGCCAGCTTATCGCCAGGGAACACTGAAGCTTTCTTT. As protein: CASLSPGNTEAFF.